Given below is one TCR beta chain in context. Its specificity is not known. There are 18 residues in the CDR3. Germline CDR1 SGHTS, CDR2 YDEGEE. J gave up 0 bases and V 0 bases, and 8 bases lay outside the gene matches. The entry originates in a study of cytomegalovirus exposure and HLA in healthy donors. Study-level information: In a later analysis, the roughly 130 validation repertoires were reported to have used the same platform as the roughly 730 first-cohort repertoires. General study results and limits: Listed as cytomegalovirus-associated were 170 or so TCR beta chains. Cytomegalovirus status was reportedly diagnosed by the classifier with high specificity and sensitivity.

Libraries were prepared by immunoSEQ multiplex PCR; TCRdb keeps only in-frame clonotypes and omits some of them. The profile covers over 110,000 clones, with around nine tenths appearing a single time and just over 8.5% taken by the ten largest. Sequencing was carried out using PBMCs. The V gene is TRBV5-8, the J gene TRBJ1-5; 8 nucleotides align to TRBD1. This clonotype was sampled from a man between 18 and 29 years old in good health and CMV-seropositive. Here the CDR3 DNA reads TGTGCCAGCAGCTTGGCAGGGGGCAGCATCAATAGCAATCAGCCCCAGCATTTT. This encodes CASSLAGGSINSNQPQHF.